This T cell receptor (beta chain) was sequenced in a study of Graves' ophthalmopathy and Graves' hyperthyroidism. Study details: No ophthalmopathy within 18 months of follow-up signified stable hyperthyroidism.

Additional autoimmune diseases, uncontrolled infections, pregnancy or lactation disqualified patients. Orbital computed tomography, thyroid ultrasound, TRAb, serum thyroxine and clinical symptoms formed the basis of diagnosis. Regarding the study as a whole: Blood repertoires reportedly contained most expanded thyroid clonotypes above 0.001 frequency.

The table lists this clonotype with many counts. Its antigen remains unidentified. V was pared by 0 bases and J by 0 bases, with 12 bases between. The CDR3 is made up of 17 amino acids. Per germline, CDR1 ENHRY and CDR2 SYGVKD. As the template, RNA transcripts were used to amplify TCR beta CDR3 regions. First-round RT-PCR employed HTBI primers, with a second-round multiplex PCR after it. Each CDR3 protein gets one entry after TCRdb re-called the multiplex PCR reads with MiXCR. The sample lists 560,000 or so distinct CDR3 sequences, under 45% occurring once. The TCR comes from an adult man with Graves' hyperthyroidism. Sequenced sample: peripheral blood or thyroid tissue (not recorded which). This rearrangement joins TRBV10-3 to TRBJ1-5, with D uncertain. The CDR3 DNA reads as TGTGCCATCAGTGAGTCTGGAGGATCGGGTAGCAATCAGCCCCAGCATTTT. Its protein is CAISESGGSGSNQPQHF.